What follows are 8 T cell receptor beta chains derived from one specimen sequenced in a study of blood T cell repertoires in COVID-19. Data came from immunoSEQ multiplex PCR; TCRdb stores just in-frame clones and leaves some out. The data contain 350,000 to 450,000 clones, roughly 88% of them seen just once; the ten biggest clones take up about 1.5%. Sequencing was performed on PBMCs or T cells enriched from blood (not recorded which). The origin of the receptors is a woman under 30 who had been exposed to COVID-19.

J is TRBJ2-2 and V is TRBV3-1 (or the pseudogene TRBV3-2); 7 bases are a match to TRBD1. The CDR3 runs 16 residues. The J segment lost 5 bases and the V segment lost 2 bases, leaving 8 bases of the junction unmatched. Germline assignment: CDR1 LGHDT and CDR2 YNNKEL (reference sequence). This CDR3 reads CASSQISGRGTGELFF. The DNA of the CDR3 is TGTGCCAGCAGCCAAATCTCTGGCAGGGGGACCGGGGAGCTGTTTTTT.

This sequence joins TRBV27 and TRBJ2-1, with 11 bases fitting TRBD2. The CDR3 spans 14 residues. J was trimmed by 5 bases and V by 7 bases; bases with no gene match: 4. Germline loops: CDR1 MNHEY, CDR2 SMNVEV (reference sequence). CDR3 residues: CASTTTSGNNEQFF. The CDR3, as DNA: TGTGCCAGCACCACGACTAGCGGGAACAATGAGCAGTTCTTC.

This clone was observed many times. CDR3 region: CASSEGVSEPAYGYTF. The CDR3 region has the DNA TGTGCCAGCAGTGAAGGGGTCTCGGAGCCGGCTTATGGCTACACCTTC. The chain joins TRBV6-1 to TRBJ1-2; D is undetermined. The ends were cut back, 1 base at V and 5 bases at J, with 17 bases in the middle. The CDR3 has 16 residues. Germline values: CDR1 MNHNS, CDR2 SASEGT.

This clone was observed a single time. Compared with germline, one end of the junction differs, possibly owing to a read error. The chain is built from TRBV30 and TRBJ1-3; D unclear. This CDR3 is 11 amino acids long. From germline, CDR1 is GTSNPN and CDR2 SVGIG (reference sequence). The CDR3 DNA reads as TGTGCCTGGTCAATCTCGATCGATTACCGGTTT. This translates into CAWSISIDYRF.

The gene calls are TRBV28 and TRBJ2-1; the match to TRBD2 covers 15 bases. Germline V gene data show CDR1 as MDHEN and CDR2 as SYDVKM. V trimming: 7 bases; J trimming: 1 base; junction bases outside the gene matches: 11. The CDR3 runs to 19 residues. The CDR3 reads CASKTEGLAGGWSYNEQFF. Written as DNA, the CDR3 is TGTGCCAGCAAAACCGAAGGACTAGCGGGAGGGTGGTCCTACAATGAGCAGTTCTTC.

The rearrangement uses TRBV4-1 and TRBJ2-7; the match to TRBD1 covers 7 bases. The germline gives CDR1 MGHRA, CDR2 YSYEKL. The junction had 14 bases not matched to a gene; V was cut back by 1 base and J by 2 bases. This CDR3 has 18 residues. The CDR3 DNA follows: TGCGCCAGCAGCCAAGCCCTTCGGAGGACAGGTCGAACCTACGAGCAGTACTTC. Residues: CASSQALRRTGRTYEQYF.

This clone has a handful of counts. The chain joins TRBV29-1 to TRBJ1-2; unclear D gene. The V gene's germline CDR1 is SQVTM and CDR2 ANQGSEA. V gave up 3 bases and J gave up 12 bases, with 20 bases separating them. The CDR3 is made up of 13 amino acids. CDR3 DNA: TGCAGCGTTGACGATGAGTATACAGCCTTTAACACCTTC. Protein sequence: CSVDDEYTAFNTF.

V gene TRBV18 combines with J gene TRBJ1-1; D gene unclear. The CDR3 totals 12 residues. The germline V gene has CDR1 KGHSH and CDR2 LQKENI. Trimming cost V 3 bases and J 11 bases, with 13 bases left between them. The CDR3 spells CASSPRTNDAFF. The CDR3 DNA reads as TGTGCCAGCTCACCCCGGACTAACGACGCTTTCTTT.